Included here is one TCR beta chain sequence, with context. Its antigen is unidentified. The sample originates from a study of a mutant IDH1 vaccine in newly diagnosed glioma. Study context: Pretreatment consisted of radiotherapy, temozolomide, or both, with most receiving both.

Time point specified: week 5, during vaccination. Each dose delivered 300 ug of mutant IDH1 20-mer peptide subcutaneously with imiquimod. The donors' diagnosis was new WHO grade 3 or 4 astrocytoma that was IDH1-mutant and ATRX-lost. This CDR3 contains 14 residues. The V gene lost 2 bases and the J gene lost 4 bases, with 11 bases spanning the gap. Per the germline V gene, CDR1 is SGHTA and CDR2 is FQGNSA. The assay was immunoSEQ multiplex PCR, and TCRdb's table has in-frame clones only and misses some. The table includes roughly 72,000 clones, roughly 90% detected once. The sample in question was PBMCs, obtained from a glioma patient whose treatment included an IDH1 peptide vaccine. This TCR came from a woman aged 45-65 years with glioma. This chain joins TRBV7-2 and TRBJ1-1; the D gene is possibly TRBD1 (5 bases). CDR3 DNA sequence: TGTGCCAGCAGCTTAAACGGGGGGAGCACTGAAGCTTTCTTT. Amino acid sequence: CASSLNGGSTEAFF. Based on the CDR3 plus reference TRBV7-2 and TRBJ1-1, the full variable domain is GAGVSQSPSNKVTEKGKDVELRCDPISGHTALYWYRQSLGQGLEFLIYFQGNSAPDKSGLPSDRFSAERTGGSVSTLTIQRTQQEDSAVYLCASSLNGGSTEAFFGQGTRLTVV.